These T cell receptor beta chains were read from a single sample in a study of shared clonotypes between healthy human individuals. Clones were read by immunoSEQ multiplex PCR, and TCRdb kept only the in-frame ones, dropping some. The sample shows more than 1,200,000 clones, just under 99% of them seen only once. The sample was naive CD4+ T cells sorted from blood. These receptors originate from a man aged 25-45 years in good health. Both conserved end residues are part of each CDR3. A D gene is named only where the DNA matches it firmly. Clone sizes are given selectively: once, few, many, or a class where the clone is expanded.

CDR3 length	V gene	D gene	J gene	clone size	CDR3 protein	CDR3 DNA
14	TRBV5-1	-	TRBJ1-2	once	CASSRGPTNYGYTF	TGCGCCAGCAGCAGGGGTCCGACTAACTATGGCTACACCTTC
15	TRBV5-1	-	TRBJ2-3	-	CASSGGLGTTDTQYF	TGCGCCAGCAGCGGGGGGTTAGGAACGACAGATACGCAGTATTTT
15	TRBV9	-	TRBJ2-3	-	CASSGGLRGTDTQYF	TGTGCCAGCAGCGGAGGACTTAGGGGCACAGATACGCAGTATTTT
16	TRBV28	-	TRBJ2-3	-	CASSQFTGTYTDTQYF	TGTGCCAGCAGTCAGTTTACCGGGACATACACAGATACGCAGTATTTT
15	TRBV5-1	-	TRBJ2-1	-	CASSLGDRRPDEQFF	TGCGCCAGCAGCCTTGGGGACCGGAGACCCGATGAGCAGTTCTTC
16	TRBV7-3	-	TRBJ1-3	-	CASSLYAGISGNTIYF	TGTGCCAGCAGCCTATACGCCGGGATCTCTGGAAACACCATATATTTT
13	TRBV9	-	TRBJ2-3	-	CASSVGLADTQYF	TGTGCCAGCAGCGTAGGACTAGCAGATACGCAGTATTTT
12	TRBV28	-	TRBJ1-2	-	CASSLVLYGYTF	TGTGCCAGCAGCCTCGTTCTCTATGGCTACACCTTC
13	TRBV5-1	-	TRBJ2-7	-	CASSLRGHHEQYF	TGCGCCAGCAGCTTGCGGGGACATCACGAGCAGTACTTC
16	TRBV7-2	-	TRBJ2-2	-	CASSASWVANTGELFF	TGTGCCAGCAGCGCAAGTTGGGTAGCGAACACCGGGGAGCTGTTTTTT
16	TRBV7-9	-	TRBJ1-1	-	CASSHGSLVGNTEAFF	TGTGCCAGCAGCCACGGGAGCCTGGTGGGTAACACTGAAGCTTTCTTT
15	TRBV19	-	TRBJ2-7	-	CASSTNPTRIYEQYF	TGTGCCAGTAGTACAAACCCGACACGAATCTACGAGCAGTACTTC
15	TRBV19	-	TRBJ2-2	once	CASRFGRVRAGELFF	TGTGCCAGTAGATTCGGTAGGGTGAGGGCCGGGGAGCTGTTTTTT